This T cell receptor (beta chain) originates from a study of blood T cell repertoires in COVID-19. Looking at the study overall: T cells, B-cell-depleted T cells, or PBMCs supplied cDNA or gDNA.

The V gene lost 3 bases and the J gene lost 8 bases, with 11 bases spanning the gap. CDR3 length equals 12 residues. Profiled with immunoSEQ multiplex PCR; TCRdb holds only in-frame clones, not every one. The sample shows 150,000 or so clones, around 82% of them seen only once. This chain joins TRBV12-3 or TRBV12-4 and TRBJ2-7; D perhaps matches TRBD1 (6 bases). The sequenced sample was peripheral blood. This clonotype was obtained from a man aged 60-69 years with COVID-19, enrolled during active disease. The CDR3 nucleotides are TGTGCCAGCAGTTTTGCCCGGGACAAGCAGTACTTC. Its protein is CASSFARDKQYF.